The rows below give T cell receptor beta chains drawn from one sample of a study of tumor T cells in aggressive B-cell lymphoma. Clones were sequenced by immunoSEQ multiplex PCR, and TCRdb holds only the in-frame ones, with some missing. The sample holds approximately 12,000 clones; about 91% are singletons and the top ten take around 2.2%. Sequencing input: tumor tissue. The source of these receptors is an adult with diffuse large B cell lymphoma. Each CDR3 is given with its conserved first and last residue. The D gene is left open where the match is weak.

V: TRBV5-1
J: TRBJ1-4
D: .
CDR3: CASNLGGWGEKLFF
DNA: TGCGCCAGCAATCTTGGAGGGTGGGGTGAAAAACTGTTTTTT

V: TRBV10-1
J: TRBJ1-5
D: .
CDR3: CASSSDRHGNQPQHF
DNA: TGCGCCAGCAGTTCTGACAGACACGGCAATCAGCCCCAGCATTTT

V: TRBV29-1
J: TRBJ2-1
D: .
CDR3: CSVEGGSSYNEQFF
DNA: TGCAGCGTTGAAGGAGGTAGCTCCTACAATGAGCAGTTCTTC

V: TRBV28
J: TRBJ1-4
D: .
CDR3: CASTYIFGGRGNEKLFF
DNA: TGTGCCAGCACATATATCTTCGGGGGGCGTGGTAATGAAAAACTGTTTTTT

V: TRBV20-1
J: TRBJ1-1
D: .
CDR3: CSAPRGTEAFF
DNA: TGCAGTGCTCCTCGAGGCACTGAAGCTTTCTTT

V: TRBV6-6
J: TRBJ1-2
D: TRBD1
CDR3: CASSIAGTGYGYTF
DNA: TGTGCCAGCAGTATCGCCGGGACAGGATATGGCTACACCTTC

V: TRBV6-9
J: TRBJ1-2
D: .
CDR3: CASSYRVVEGPYGYTF
DNA: TGTGCCAGCAGTTATCGGGTGGTGGAAGGTCCCTATGGCTACACCTTC

V: TRBV11-2
J: TRBJ2-3
D: TRBD1
CDR3: CASSVLLDRRTDTQYF
DNA: TGTGCCAGCAGCGTCCTTTTGGACAGGCGCACAGATACGCAGTATTTT

V: TRBV28
J: TRBJ1-4
D: TRBD1
CDR3: CASSSDRAFNEKLFF
DNA: TGTGCCAGCAGTTCCGACAGGGCCTTTAATGAAAAACTGTTTTTT

V: TRBV29-1
J: TRBJ2-6
D: .
CDR3: CSVAGLPDSGANVLTF
DNA: TGCAGCGTTGCTGGACTCCCAGACTCTGGGGCCAACGTCCTGACTTTC

V: TRBV2
J: TRBJ1-6
D: .
CDR3: CASSELGGFTSPLHF
DNA: TGTGCCAGCAGTGAATTGGGGGGGTTTACTTCACCCCTCCACTTT

V: TRBV28
J: TRBJ2-1
D: TRBD1
CDR3: CASGLGQGRNEQFF
DNA: TGTGCCAGCGGACTCGGACAGGGCCGGAATGAGCAGTTCTTC

V: TRBV6-5
J: TRBJ2-1
D: TRBD2
CDR3: CASSFRLAGVHEQFF
DNA: TGTGCCAGCAGTTTTAGACTAGCGGGGGTCCATGAGCAGTTCTTC